Listed below are T cell receptor beta chains from one sample, sequenced in a study of Graves' ophthalmopathy and Graves' hyperthyroidism. TCRdb re-derived calls from the multiplex PCR reads in MiXCR, one entry per CDR3 protein. Of over a million distinct CDR3 sequences in the sample, around a third were seen once. The sample was peripheral blood or thyroid tissue (not recorded which). These receptors came from an adult man with Graves' hyperthyroidism. Each CDR3 is given with its conserved first and last residue. Each record gives: D gene, V gene, clone size, J gene, CDR3 DNA, CDR3 protein. The D gene is left open where the match is weak. A clone size is listed for some rows: how often the clone was seen (once, few, many), or a class if it is expanded.

d_gene: TRBD2; v_gene: TRBV7-9; abundance: NA; j_gene: TRBJ2-1; CDR3nt: TGTGCCAGCAGCAAGGCTAGCGGGGGGGCTTCCTACAATGAGCAGTTCTTC; CDR3aa: CASSKASGGASYNEQFF
d_gene: NA; v_gene: TRBV10-3; abundance: NA; j_gene: TRBJ2-7; CDR3nt: TGTGCCAGCAGAAAAAAACCCGGGACATCCTCGTACGAGCAGTACTTC; CDR3aa: CASRKKPGTSSYEQYF
d_gene: TRBD1; v_gene: TRBV4-3; abundance: many; j_gene: TRBJ1-2; CDR3nt: TGCGCCAGCAGCCAGGAAATCAGGGGGTTTAACTATGGCTACACCTTC; CDR3aa: CASSQEIRGFNYGYTF
d_gene: NA; v_gene: TRBV4-3; abundance: few; j_gene: TRBJ2-7; CDR3nt: TGCGCCAGCAGCCACCCGGCTCTGCGCTACTCCGAGCAGTACTTC; CDR3aa: CASSHPALRYSEQYF
d_gene: NA; v_gene: TRBV5-1; abundance: many; j_gene: TRBJ2-7; CDR3nt: TGCGCCAGCAGCTTGGCCCCCGGAGGTGGGACTGAGCAGTACTTC; CDR3aa: CASSLAPGGGTEQYF
d_gene: NA; v_gene: TRBV10-3; abundance: many; j_gene: TRBJ2-7; CDR3nt: TGTGCCATCAGTGTAAGCCTTGACAGGAGAGGTTTTAGCTCCTACGAGCAGTACTTC; CDR3aa: CAISVSLDRRGFSSYEQYF
d_gene: NA; v_gene: TRBV4-3; abundance: NA; j_gene: TRBJ2-5; CDR3nt: TGCGCCAGCAACCAAGAAAGTCGGGGGATTGGGGAGACCCAGTACTTC; CDR3aa: CASNQESRGIGETQYF
d_gene: NA; v_gene: TRBV15; abundance: many; j_gene: TRBJ1-5; CDR3nt: TGTGCCACCAGCAGAAGTTATGGCAATCAGCCCCAGCATTTT; CDR3aa: CATSRSYGNQPQHF
d_gene: NA; v_gene: TRBV9; abundance: NA; j_gene: TRBJ2-7; CDR3nt: TGTGCCAGCAGCATGGTGGCTACCAATGAGCAGTACTTC; CDR3aa: CASSMVATNEQYF
d_gene: TRBD2; v_gene: TRBV12-3/TRBV12-4; abundance: few; j_gene: TRBJ2-7; CDR3nt: TGTGCCAGCAGTTTATGGGGGACTACCTACGAGCAGTACTTC; CDR3aa: CASSLWGTTYEQYF
d_gene: TRBD1; v_gene: TRBV2; abundance: many; j_gene: TRBJ1-2; CDR3nt: TGTGCCAGCACTCCGGGACAGGGGGCACCGCCCCTTAACTATGGCTACACCTTC; CDR3aa: CASTPGQGAPPLNYGYTF